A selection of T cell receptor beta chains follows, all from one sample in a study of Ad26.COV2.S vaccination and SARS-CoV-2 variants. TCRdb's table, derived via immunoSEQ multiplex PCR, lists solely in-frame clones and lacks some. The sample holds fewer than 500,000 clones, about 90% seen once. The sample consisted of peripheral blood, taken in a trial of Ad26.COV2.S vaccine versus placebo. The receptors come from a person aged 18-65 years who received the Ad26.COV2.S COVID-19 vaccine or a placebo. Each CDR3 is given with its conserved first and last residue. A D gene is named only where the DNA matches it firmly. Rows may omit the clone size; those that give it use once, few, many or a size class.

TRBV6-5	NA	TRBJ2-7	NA	CASGRGRSYEQYF	TGTGCCAGTGGCAGGGGACGCTCCTACGAGCAGTACTTC
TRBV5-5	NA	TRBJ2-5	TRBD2	CASSLDVAGFETQYF	TGTGCCAGCAGCTTGGATGTAGCGGGATTTGAGACCCAGTACTTC
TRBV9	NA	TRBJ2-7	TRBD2	CASSRGLAGHEQYF	TGTGCCAGCAGCCGCGGACTAGCGGGGCACGAGCAGTACTTC
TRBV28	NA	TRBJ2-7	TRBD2	CASRGLGSSYEQYF	TGTGCCAGCAGGGGACTAGGGAGCTCCTACGAGCAGTACTTC
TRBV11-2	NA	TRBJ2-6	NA	CASSLVPFLNSGANVLTF	TGTGCCAGCAGCTTAGTCCCCTTCCTTAACTCTGGGGCCAACGTCCTGACTTTC
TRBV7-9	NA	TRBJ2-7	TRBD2	CASSPSPGGGSYEQYF	TGTGCCAGCAGCCCCTCCCCGGGAGGAGGCTCCTACGAGCAGTACTTC
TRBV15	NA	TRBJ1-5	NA	CATSRDGATFSNQPQHF	TGTGCCACCAGCAGAGATGGTGCTACTTTTAGCAATCAGCCCCAGCATTTT
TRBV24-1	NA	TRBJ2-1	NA	CATSALNEQFF	TGTGCCACCAGTGCCCTGAATGAGCAGTTCTTC
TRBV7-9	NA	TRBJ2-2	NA	CASSPTGPPGRTGELFF	TGTGCCAGCAGCCCGACCGGGCCCCCCGGCAGGACCGGGGAGCTGTTTTTT
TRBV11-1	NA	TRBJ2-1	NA	CASSLSRGSYNEQFF	TGTGCCAGCAGCTTATCCCGGGGCTCCTACAATGAGCAGTTCTTC
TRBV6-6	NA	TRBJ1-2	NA	CASRPGGARGYTF	TGTGCCAGCAGACCCGGGGGTGCTAGAGGCTACACCTTC
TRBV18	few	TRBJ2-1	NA	CASSPQGGNYNEQFF	TGTGCCAGCTCACCACAGGGGGGCAACTACAATGAGCAGTTCTTC
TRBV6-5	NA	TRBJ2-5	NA	CASSYSITGQGETQYF	TGTGCCAGCAGTTACTCGATAACAGGGCAGGGAGAGACCCAGTACTTC
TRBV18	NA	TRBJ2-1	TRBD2	CASSPTSGSEQFF	TGTGCCAGCTCACCCACTAGCGGGAGCGAGCAGTTCTTC
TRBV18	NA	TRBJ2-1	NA	CASSPGGNGNNEQFF	TGTGCCAGCTCACCAGGCGGGAACGGTAACAATGAGCAGTTCTTC
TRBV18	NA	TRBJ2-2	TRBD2	CASSPPWLAENTGELFF	TGTGCCAGCTCACCACCCTGGCTAGCGGAGAACACCGGGGAGCTGTTTTTT
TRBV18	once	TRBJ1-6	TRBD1	CASSPQGGENSPLHF	TGTGCCAGCTCACCCCAGGGGGGAGAGAATTCACCCCTCCACTTT
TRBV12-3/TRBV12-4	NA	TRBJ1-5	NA	CASSDDPMWPQHF	TGTGCCAGCAGCGATGACCCTATGTGGCCCCAGCATTTT
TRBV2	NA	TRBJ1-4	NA	CASSVGMGNEKLFF	TGTGCCAGCAGTGTTGGGATGGGTAATGAAAAACTGTTTTTT
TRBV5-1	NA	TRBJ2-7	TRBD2	CASSLALAGGPYEQYF	TGCGCCAGCAGCTTGGCCCTAGCGGGAGGGCCCTACGAGCAGTACTTC
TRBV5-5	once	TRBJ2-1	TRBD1	CASSLAPDRGPAEQFF	TGTGCCAGCAGCTTGGCGCCGGACAGGGGTCCCGCTGAGCAGTTCTTC
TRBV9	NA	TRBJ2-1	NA	CASSLGGLDNEQFF	TGTGCCAGCAGCCTAGGAGGACTGGACAATGAGCAGTTCTTC
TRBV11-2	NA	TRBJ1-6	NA	CASSFVDSSYNSPLHF	TGTGCCAGCAGCTTTGTTGACAGCTCCTATAATTCACCCCTCCACTTT
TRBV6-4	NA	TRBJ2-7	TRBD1	CASSPDRSSYEQYF	TGTGCCAGCAGCCCGGACAGGAGCTCCTACGAGCAGTACTTC
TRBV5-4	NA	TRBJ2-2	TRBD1	CASSWDRGRSNTGELFF	TGTGCCAGCAGCTGGGACAGGGGGAGATCGAACACCGGGGAGCTGTTTTTT
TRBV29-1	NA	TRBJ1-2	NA	CSVEDRGLGGYTF	TGCAGCGTTGAAGATCGGGGGTTGGGGGGCTACACCTTC
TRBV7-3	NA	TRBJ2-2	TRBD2	CASSLFAGGTGELFF	TGTGCCAGCAGCCTGTTTGCGGGGGGCACCGGGGAGCTGTTTTTT
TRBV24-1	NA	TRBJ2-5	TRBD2	CATSDFASGSGETQYF	TGTGCCACCAGTGATTTTGCTAGCGGGAGTGGCGAGACCCAGTACTTC
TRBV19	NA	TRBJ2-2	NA	CASSIKGGELFF	TGTGCCAGTAGTATTAAGGGCGGGGAGCTGTTTTTT
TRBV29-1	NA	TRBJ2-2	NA	CSVGGTDGELFF	TGCAGCGTTGGTGGAACTGACGGGGAGCTGTTTTTT
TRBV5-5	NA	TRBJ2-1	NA	CASSLGTGKYNEQFF	TGTGCCAGCAGCTTGGGGACGGGAAAGTACAATGAGCAGTTCTTC
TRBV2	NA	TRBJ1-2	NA	CASSENPPGRTNYGYTF	TGTGCCAGCAGTGAAAACCCCCCCGGACGGACAAACTATGGCTACACCTTC
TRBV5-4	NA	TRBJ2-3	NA	CASSQIKTGRPDTQYF	TGTGCCAGCAGCCAGATTAAAACCGGGCGGCCAGATACGCAGTATTTT
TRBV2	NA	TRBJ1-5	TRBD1	CASSEVRDRNQPQHF	TGTGCCAGCAGTGAAGTCCGGGACAGAAATCAGCCCCAGCATTTT
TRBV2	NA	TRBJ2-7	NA	CASSELAGQTHEQYF	TGTGCCAGCAGTGAATTGGCGGGACAGACACACGAGCAGTACTTC
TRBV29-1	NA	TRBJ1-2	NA	CSVEGDGNHGYTF	TGCAGCGTTGAAGGGGACGGCAACCATGGCTACACCTTC
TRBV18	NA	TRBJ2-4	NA	CASSPGQNIQYF	TGTGCCAGCTCACCCGGTCAAAACATTCAGTACTTC
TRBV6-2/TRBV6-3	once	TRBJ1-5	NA	CASSRGPELLQPQHF	TGTGCCAGCAGTCGGGGACCGGAGCTACTTCAGCCCCAGCATTTT
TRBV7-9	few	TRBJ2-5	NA	CASSRGTGRKTETQYF	TGTGCCAGCAGCCGAGGGACGGGACGAAAGACGGAGACCCAGTACTTC
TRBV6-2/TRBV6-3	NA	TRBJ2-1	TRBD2	CASSSFTSGRENEQFF	TGTGCCAGCAGTTCATTTACTAGCGGGAGGGAGAATGAGCAGTTCTTC
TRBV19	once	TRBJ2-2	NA	CASQATILANTGELFF	TGTGCCAGTCAGGCTACCATCCTAGCGAACACCGGGGAGCTGTTTTTT
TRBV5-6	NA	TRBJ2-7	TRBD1	CASSQGDEQYF	TGTGCCAGCAGCCAGGGGGACGAGCAGTACTTC
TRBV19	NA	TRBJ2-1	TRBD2	CASSLNRGLAASYNEQFF	TGTGCCAGTAGTCTCAACCGGGGACTAGCGGCATCCTACAATGAGCAGTTCTTC
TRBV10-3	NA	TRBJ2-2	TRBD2	CAISARLAGDTGELFF	TGTGCCATCAGTGCAAGGCTAGCGGGAGACACCGGGGAGCTGTTTTTT